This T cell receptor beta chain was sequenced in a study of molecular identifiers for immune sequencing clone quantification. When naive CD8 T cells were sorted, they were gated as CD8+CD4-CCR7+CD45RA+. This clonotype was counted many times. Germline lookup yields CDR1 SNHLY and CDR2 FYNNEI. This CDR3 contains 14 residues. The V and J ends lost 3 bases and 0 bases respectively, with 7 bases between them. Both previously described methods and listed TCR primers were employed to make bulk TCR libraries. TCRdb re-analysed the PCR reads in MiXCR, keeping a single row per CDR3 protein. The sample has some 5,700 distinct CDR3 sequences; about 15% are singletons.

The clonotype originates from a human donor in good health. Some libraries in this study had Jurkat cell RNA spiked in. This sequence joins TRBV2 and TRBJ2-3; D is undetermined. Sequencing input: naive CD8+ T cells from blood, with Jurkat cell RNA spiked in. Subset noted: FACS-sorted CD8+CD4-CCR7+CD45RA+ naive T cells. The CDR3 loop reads CASSDGQSTDTQYF. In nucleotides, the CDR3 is TGTGCCAGCAGTGACGGGCAGAGCACAGATACGCAGTATTTT.